The source of this TCR beta chain is a study of T cell changes during pregnancy in multiple sclerosis (dated by TCRdb to the late 2010s). A note on the overall study: The study looked at changes in the T cell repertoire across pregnancy in women with multiple sclerosis.

With respect to this clone: Its antigen remains undetermined. No much larger clonotype is one base removed from it; base qualities were not supplied.

CDR1 and CDR2 are read off the germline V gene (reference sequence) as SEHNR and FQNEAQ. Taken from cysteine to phenylalanine, the CDR3 has 15 residues. Here the CDR3 DNA is all that survives: 45 bases in frame from base 1. V loses 1 base, J loses 5 bases, and the germline ends lie 12 bases apart. Receptor amplification or capture employed the immunoSEQ multiplex PCR assay. TCRdb mirrors the immuneACCESS table, restricted to in-frame sequences. Some clones are absent from its copies; in checked studies, under half trace to an unresolved V gene, and the reason for the others is unknown. The sample contains 58,000 or so clones, over 75% of them found a single time. The ten most abundant clones make up 2% to 2.5% of the sample.

The origin of this receptor is a female donor in good health, enrolled as a control in a pregnancy study. The material sequenced was peripheral blood, taken in the first trimester of pregnancy. The sequence joins TRBV7-9 to TRBJ1-5; the D segment could be TRBD1, given 5 matching bases. The sequence in DNA is TGTGCCAGCAGCTTAGGTGGCCGGGGGGATCAGCCCCAGCATTTT. Translated, this is CASSLGGRGDQPQHF.